These 8 T cell receptor beta chains originate from one sample sequenced in a study of blood T cells in healthy people across ages. The authors ran a second PCR of about 6 to 11 cycles using a sample-barcoded 5' primer and a J-beta primer mix. TCRdb recomputed calls from the 5' RACE reads with MiXCR, one row per CDR3 protein. The sample lists under 1,100,000 distinct CDR3 sequences; around 27% were seen once. The data also belong to a second study, concerning T cells of mothers and their children.

Sequencing was done on a sample of blood. These receptors all stem from a girl aged 2 to 9 in good health.

This sequence joins TRBV6-5 and TRBJ1-2; the D is unclear. The CDR3 runs 13 residues. CDR1 and CDR2 (germline): MNHEY, SVGAGI. V lost 7 bases to trimming and J lost 6 bases, with 15 bases between them. The CDR3 reads CASTPAVGDGYTF. Here the CDR3 DNA reads TGTGCCAGCACCCCAGCGGTGGGAGATGGCTACACCTTC.

This chain connects TRBV12-3 or TRBV12-4 to TRBJ2-6; a possible D gene is TRBD2 (5 bases). The CDR3 runs to 19 residues. The ends were cut back, 6 bases at V and 0 bases at J, with 21 bases in the middle. CDR3 amino acids: CASRKRTGTPISGANVLTF. CDR3 nucleotides: TGTGCCAGCAGGAAAAGGACTGGTACTCCCATCTCTGGGGCCAACGTCCTGACTTTC.

Points on this clonotype: A junction end diverges from the germline sequence, so it may reflect a read error. The chain is built from TRBV14 and TRBJ2-3; no firm D call. Germline CDR1 SGHDN, CDR2 FVKESK. The CDR3 contains 12 residues. The DNA of the CDR3 is TGTGCCAGCAGCCACACCTCAGATACACAGTATTTT. Its protein is CASSHTSDTQYF.

The DNA of the CDR3 is TGTGCCAGCAGTTACCAGAGGAACACTGAAGCTTTCTTT. This encodes CASSYQRNTEAFF. V gene TRBV28 combines with J gene TRBJ1-1, with D uncertain. This CDR3 region has 13 residues. Germline-derived CDR1 and CDR2 are MDHEN and SYDVKM. Trimming stripped 4 bases from V and 1 base from J, with 7 bases between.

This clonotype occurred a few times. This chain uses TRBV2 with TRBJ2-1, with D unclear. V was clipped by 0 bases and J by 1 base, with 4 bases between them. The germline V gene has CDR1 SNHLY and CDR2 FYNNEI. The CDR3 has 14 amino acids. In DNA form, the CDR3 reads TGTGCCAGCAGTGAAGCGGGGTCCTACAATGAGCAGTTCTTC. Residues: CASSEAGSYNEQFF.

In this sample, this clonotype turned up a few times. The chain carries TRBV2 and TRBJ2-5, with 9 nucleotides matching TRBD1. The DNA end lines up better with TRBJ2-1; the J call may be wrong. Germline CDR1 SNHLY, CDR2 FYNNEI. This CDR3 spans 14 amino acids. The CDR3 coding sequence is TGTGCCAGCAAGGTGGGGGACAGGGAGATTGAGCAGTTCTTC. Amino acid sequence: CASKVGDREIEQFF.

This chain links TRBV12-3 or TRBV12-4 with TRBJ2-3; 7 bases map to TRBD2. The V gene end was trimmed by 3 bases and the J gene end by 4 bases; junction bases not matched to a gene: 4. The CDR3 length is 14 residues. The CDR3 is CASSFVGGADTQYF. CDR3 coding DNA: TGTGCCAGCAGTTTCGTGGGGGGGGCAGATACGCAGTATTTT.

This clonotype showed up just a few times. The CDR3 here is CASSPGTGGEYEQYF. The DNA for the CDR3 is TGTGCCAGCAGCCCTGGGACAGGGGGCGAGTACGAGCAGTACTTC. This sequence joins TRBV7-8 and TRBJ2-7, with TRBD1 identical over 12 bases. V lost 5 bases and J lost 4; bases outside the gene matches: 6. Germline CDR1 and CDR2: SGHVS and FQNEAQ. The CDR3 covers 15 residues.